This T cell receptor beta chain was found in a study of blood T cell repertoires in COVID-19. Overall study context: Samples taken during acute and convalescent COVID-19 were collected in the United States, Italy and Spain. The cDNA or gDNA used as material had been derived from T cells, B-cell-depleted T cells, or PBMCs.

This clone occurred once. Methods used by the authors: Amplifying reference gene primers gave estimates of nucleated cell counts. Profiled with immunoSEQ multiplex PCR; TCRdb holds only in-frame clones, not every one. Clonal size and the V and J genes are those of that table, whereas D and trimming came from the DNA. This table holds 200,000 to 250,000 clones, roughly four fifths found once. V was cut by 4 bases and J by 6 bases, with 17 bases left in between. There are 15 residues in the CDR3. Germline CDR1 is SGHRS and CDR2 is YFSETQ. Input material: peripheral blood. This TCR was sampled from a man aged 25-45 years who had recovered from COVID-19. This chain joins TRBV5-1 and TRBJ1-5, with D perhaps matching TRBD1 (5 bases). The CDR3 protein is CASSPGTGGSQPQHF. The CDR3 region has the DNA TGCGCCAGCAGCCCCGGGACGGGAGGCAGTCAGCCCCAGCATTTT.